Shown below are 32 T cell receptor beta chains from a single sample sequenced in a study of T cell repertoires in cytomegalovirus infection. MiXCR was run by TCRdb on the reads, yielding one entry per CDR3 protein. The data contain 200,000 to 300,000 distinct CDR3 sequences, under 8.5% of them singletons. The sample consisted of PBMCs. These receptors all come from a human donor in good health (CMV status not recorded). Some clones in this sample may be carry-over from other donors' samples.

This clonotype was recorded at least ten times. The chain uses TRBV5-1 and TRBJ2-1; D unresolved. The germline CDR1 and CDR2 sequences are SGHRS and YFSETQ. Between the trimmed V and J ends, which lost 0 bases and 8 bases, there was a span of 15 bases. This CDR3 is 15 amino acids long. The CDR3: CASSLAQVTGDEQFF. The CDR3 DNA sequence: TGCGCCAGCAGCTTGGCCCAGGTGACGGGCGATGAGCAGTTCTTC. Based on the CDR3 plus reference TRBV5-1 and TRBJ2-1, the full variable domain is KAGVTQTPRYLIKTRGQQVTLSCSPISGHRSVSWYQQTPGQGLQFLFEYFSETQRNKGNFPGRFSGRQFSNSRSEMNVSTLELGDSALYLCASSLAQVTGDEQFFGPGTRLTVL.

The table lists this clonotype with a few counts. In nucleotides, the CDR3 is TGCGCCAGCAGCTTCCCCCAACAAGAGACCCAGTACTTC. It codes for CASSFPQQETQYF. V gene TRBV5-1 combines with J gene TRBJ2-5; D gene unclear. CDR1 is SGHRS and CDR2 is YFSETQ in the germline V gene. V lost 2 bases to trimming and J lost 2 bases, with 7 bases between them. The CDR3 loop spans 13 amino acids.

The table lists this clonotype with many counts. This sequence joins TRBV19 and TRBJ1-2; TRBD1 aligns across 8 bases. After removal of 5 bases from V and 8 bases from J, the junction contained 7 bases not matched to a gene. The germline gives CDR1 LNHDA, CDR2 SQIVND (reference sequence). This CDR3 has 13 residues. The CDR3 bases are TGTGCCAGTAGTTTTGGACAGGGATGGGGCTACACCTTC. It encodes CASSFGQGWGYTF.

This clonotype was seen more than once but under ten times. The chain employs TRBV4-2 and TRBJ1-2, with D unresolved. Deletions cut 4 bases from V and 4 bases from J, with 19 bases between. This CDR3 region has 16 residues. CDR1 and CDR2 from the germline V gene are LGHNA and YNFKEQ. In DNA, the CDR3 is TGTGCCAGCAGCCGTCCAGCCCGATCGAACCTCTATGGCTACACCTTC. It yields the protein CASSRPARSNLYGYTF.

This clonotype was detected many times. The DNA of the CDR3 is TGTGCCAGCAGCTTGGTGGCAGGGTTAGAGTATTTT. Protein sequence: CASSLVAGLEYF. The chain recombines TRBV5-5 with TRBJ2-3, with D possibly TRBD1 on 5 matching bases. The germline CDR1 and CDR2 sequences are SGHKS and YYEKEE (reference sequence). The CDR3 extends over 12 amino acids. The V end lost 0 bases, the J end lost 13 bases, and 12 bases lay between the germline ends.

This clonotype was found many times. This chain joins TRBV4-1 and TRBJ2-7; unclear D gene. V was cut by 0 bases and J by 7 bases, with 7 bases left in between. Germline loops: CDR1 MGHRA, CDR2 YSYEKL. The CDR3 spans 12 residues. The CDR3 DNA reads as TGCGCCAGCAGCCAAGACGGGTGGGAGCAGTACTTC. Its protein is CASSQDGWEQYF.

Only a few counts were recorded for this clonotype. The gene calls are TRBV10-2 and TRBJ2-6; no definite D call. The length of the CDR3 is 14 residues. Germline loops: CDR1 WSHSY, CDR2 SAAADI. Trimming removed 3 bases at V and 2 bases at J, with 5 bases between. CDR3 amino acids: CASSDYAGANVLTF. CDR3 DNA: TGCGCCAGCAGTGACTACGCTGGGGCCAACGTCCTGACTTTC.

The genes are TRBV12-3 or TRBV12-4 and TRBJ2-1; 8 nucleotides match TRBD2. The CDR3 is 16 residues long. Germline trimming cut 6 bases from V and 7 bases from J; bases unmatched to any gene: 14. DNA for the CDR3: TGTGCCAGCAGCTACTCCCCGGGAGGGCTGGTGAATGAGCAGTTCTTC. It specifies CASSYSPGGLVNEQFF.

This clonotype was observed many times. The chain employs TRBV7-8 and TRBJ1-1; D is unresolved. CDR1 and CDR2 (germline): SGHVS, FQNEAQ. Trimming took off 4 bases at V and 3 bases at J, with 9 bases between the two ends. The CDR3 is 13 amino acids. CDR3: CASSSAEYTEAFF. CDR3 DNA sequence: TGTGCCAGCAGCTCGGCAGAATACACTGAAGCTTTCTTT. Based on the CDR3 plus reference TRBV7-8 and TRBJ1-1, the full variable domain is GAGVSQSPRYKVAKRGQDVALRCDPISGHVSLFWYQQALGQGPEFLTYFQNEAQLDKSGLPSDRFFAERPEGSVSTLKIQRTQQEDSAVYLCASSSAEYTEAFFGQGTRLTVV.

This clonotype was detected ten times or more. The chain links TRBV6-5 to TRBJ1-2; 7 bases agree with TRBD1. V trimming: 4 bases; J trimming: 6 bases; junction bases outside the gene matches: 11. CDR1 and CDR2 (germline): MNHEY, SVGAGI. The length of the CDR3 is 15 residues. The chain's CDR3 is CASSSPGTVTHGYTF. CDR3 coding DNA: TGTGCCAGCAGTTCCCCCGGGACAGTGACTCATGGCTACACCTTC.

The chain couples TRBV29-1 to TRBJ1-5; 7 nucleotides line up with TRBD1. Germline CDR1 is SQVTM and CDR2 is ANQGSEA. With 7 bases clipped from V and 6 bases from J, the junction kept 9 bases outside the gene matches. The length of the CDR3 is 13 residues. In DNA form, the CDR3 reads TGCAGCGCCCTTGACAGGGTCGGTCAGCCCCAGCATTTT. Its protein product is CSALDRVGQPQHF.

The table lists this clonotype with a few counts. V is TRBV14 and J is TRBJ2-2; D gene ambiguous. Germline assignment: CDR1 SGHDN and CDR2 FVKESK. CDR3 length equals 13 residues. V was clipped by 3 bases and J by 2 bases, with 4 bases between them. The CDR3 DNA reads as TGTGCCAGCAGCCAGGTTAACACCGGGGAGCTGTTTTTT. It specifies CASSQVNTGELFF.

This clonotype was counted a few times. This chain connects TRBV30 to TRBJ2-7; possibly TRBD1 or TRBD2 for D (6 bases each). Between the trimmed V and J ends, which lost 0 bases and 7 bases, there was a span of 7 bases. The germline gives CDR1 GTSNPN, CDR2 SVGIG (reference sequence). CDR3 length: 11 residues. Written as DNA, the CDR3 is TGTGCCTGGAGTGTAGGGGGGGAGCAGTACTTC. Amino acid sequence: CAWSVGGEQYF.

This clonotype came up many times. The chain is built from TRBV19 and TRBJ2-3; a possible D gene is TRBD2 (7 bases). The germline V gene encodes CDR1 LNHDA and CDR2 SQIVND (reference sequence). The CDR3 totals 15 residues. V lost 7 bases and J lost 2, with 16 bases in between. CDR3 sequence (DNA): TGTGCCAGTACCCACCCGGGGGGCAACACAGATACGCAGTATTTT. Its translation: CASTHPGGNTDTQYF.

The chain employs TRBV20-1 and TRBJ1-5; 8 bases match TRBD1. This CDR3 spans 14 amino acids. CDR1 and CDR2 from the germline V gene are DFQATT and SNEGSKA (reference sequence). Losses at the gene ends were 5 bases for V and 0 bases for J; bases not matched to a gene: 3. CDR3 sequence (DNA): TGCAGTGCTGGACAGGGCCATAGCAATCAGCCCCAGCATTTT. Residues: CSAGQGHSNQPQHF.

This clonotype was found many times. V is TRBV7-2 and J is TRBJ1-1; 7 nucleotides match TRBD1. This CDR3 comprises 15 residues. In germline, CDR1 is SGHTA, CDR2 FQGNSA. V was clipped by 5 bases and J by 0 bases; unmatched bases: 6. CDR3 nucleotides: TGTGCCAGCAGCCAGACAGGGACGATGAACACTGAAGCTTTCTTT. The encoded protein is CASSQTGTMNTEAFF.

This clonotype was seen repeatedly, ten times or more. The gene calls are TRBV7-2 and TRBJ2-3; 15 nucleotides agree with TRBD2. CDR1 and CDR2 (germline): SGHTA, FQGNSA. The CDR3 spans 15 residues. With 3 bases clipped from V and 6 bases from J, the junction kept 1 base outside the gene matches. The CDR3 DNA reads as TGTGCCAGCAGCTTCGGGACTAGCGGGGGGGATACGCAGTATTTT. As protein: CASSFGTSGGDTQYF.

The chain couples TRBV20-1 to TRBJ2-7, with D unclear. Deletions cut 5 bases from V and 4 bases from J, with 9 bases between. Germline-derived CDR1 and CDR2 are DFQATT and SNEGSKA (reference sequence). The CDR3 spans 11 residues. This chain's CDR3 is CSAEVGYEQYF. CDR3 DNA: TGCAGTGCTGAGGTGGGTTACGAGCAGTACTTC.

This clonotype showed up many times. The V call is TRBV28, the J call TRBJ1-1, with TRBD1 matching 7 bases. The CDR3 loop spans 15 amino acids. Trimming removed 6 bases from V and 1 base from J; junction bases left unmatched: 8. Per germline, CDR1 MDHEN and CDR2 SYDVKM. The CDR3 DNA reads TGTGCCAGCAGGTTGCCAGGGGGGACGAACACTGAAGCTTTCTTT. It translates to CASRLPGGTNTEAFF.

In its sample, this clonotype was seen many times. V is TRBV7-2 and J is TRBJ1-1; tentative D call: TRBD1 (6 bases). Germline V CDR1 and CDR2: SGHTA, FQGNSA. V lost 2 bases to trimming and J lost 1 base, with 8 bases between them. This CDR3 comprises 14 residues. This CDR3 is CASSLIGGNTEAFF. The CDR3 nucleotides read TGTGCCAGCAGCTTAATAGGGGGGAACACTGAAGCTTTCTTT.

This clonotype was observed many times. The chain joins TRBV6-5 to TRBJ2-2; D remains unclear. CDR1 is MNHEY and CDR2 is SVGAGI in the germline V gene. Trimming removed 0 bases at V and 2 bases at J, with 7 bases between. The CDR3 length is 15 residues. The CDR3 loop is CASSYSKGNTGELFF. The DNA for the CDR3 is TGTGCCAGCAGTTACTCGAAGGGAAACACCGGGGAGCTGTTTTTT.

The table lists this clonotype with many counts. At one end the junction does not follow the germline gene, possibly because of a read error. The chain recombines TRBV7-8 with TRBJ2-7; TRBD1 matches 7 bases. The CDR3 contains 14 residues. Germline V gene sequence: CDR1 SGHVS, CDR2 FQNEAQ. CDR3 sequence reads: CASSLVPQGKTDHF. Written as DNA, the CDR3 is TGTGCCAGCAGCTTAGTTCCACAGGGGAAGACCGATCACTTC. The full variable domain, its missing parts supplied by reference TRBV7-8 and TRBJ2-7, is GAGVSQSPRYKVAKRGQDVALRCDPISGHVSLFWYQQALGQGPEFLTYFQNEAQLDKSGLPSDRFFAERPEGSVSTLKIQRTQQEDSAVYLCASSLVPQGKTDHFGPGTRLTVT.

The CDR3 here is CASSIDEGLNTEAFF. For the CDR3, the DNA is TGTGCCAGTAGTATAGATGAGGGGCTGAACACTGAAGCTTTCTTT. This sequence joins TRBV19 and TRBJ1-1; tentative D call: TRBD1 (5 bases). The V gene lost 0 bases and the J gene lost 0 bases, with 8 bases spanning the gap. This CDR3 has 15 residues. Germline V gene sequence: CDR1 LNHDA, CDR2 SQIVND (reference sequence).

This clonotype has a count of ten or more. CDR3: CASSSNWGADTGELFF. DNA of the CDR3: TGTGCCAGCAGCTCAAATTGGGGGGCCGACACCGGGGAGCTGTTTTTT. The chain employs TRBV11-3 and TRBJ2-2, with D perhaps matching TRBD1 or TRBD2 (6 bases each). The V gene's germline CDR1 is SGHNT and CDR2 YENEEA. The CDR3 has 16 amino acids. V lost 4 bases to trimming and J lost 3 bases, with 15 bases between them.

Many counts were recorded for this clonotype. The chain joins TRBV12-3 or TRBV12-4 to TRBJ1-2, with a weak D call TRBD1 (5 bases). This CDR3 has 14 amino acids. V dropped 3 bases and J dropped 5 bases, with 13 bases sitting between them. The CDR3 bases are TGTGCCAGCAGTTTCGATCAGCGGGGGTATGGCTACACCTTC. Its protein is CASSFDQRGYGYTF.

This clonotype showed up many times. This chain joins TRBV11-2 and TRBJ2-3; 13 nucleotides line up with TRBD2. Trimming removed 6 bases from V and 0 bases from J; junction bases left unmatched: 6. CDR1 SGHAT and CDR2 FQNNGV come from the germline V gene. The CDR3 contains 17 residues. The CDR3 sequence: CASRGLAGDKSTDTQYF. DNA for the CDR3: TGTGCCAGCAGAGGACTAGCGGGGGATAAAAGCACAGATACGCAGTATTTT.

This clonotype was counted ten times or more. The gene calls are TRBV7-2 and TRBJ1-5; the D gene is possibly TRBD1 (5 bases). The CDR3 is 12 residues long. V lost 5 bases and J 10 bases, leaving 12 bases between the germline ends. Looked up from germline, CDR1 is SGHTA and CDR2 is FQGNSA. CDR3 amino acids: CASSQGDSPQHF. The CDR3 nucleotides are TGTGCCAGCAGCCAGGGTGATTCTCCCCAGCATTTT.

This clonotype was found many times. CDR3 sequence: CASSPSGRSREQYF. The DNA of the CDR3 is TGTGCCAGCAGCCCCTCCGGGAGATCGAGGGAGCAGTACTTC. This chain connects TRBV6-2 or TRBV6-3 to TRBJ2-7, with D possibly matching TRBD2 (6 bases). Trimming removed 6 bases from V and 7 bases from J, with 19 bases in between. This CDR3 spans 14 amino acids. CDR1 and CDR2 from the germline V gene are MNHEY and SVGEGT.

This clonotype was seen ten or more times. The chain uses TRBV5-1 and TRBJ2-1; D may match TRBD1 or TRBD2 (6 bases each). V was shortened by 2 bases and J by 7 bases, with 13 bases between the two germline ends. The CDR3 length is 14 residues. The germline V gene has CDR1 SGHRS and CDR2 YFSETQ. The CDR3 sequence: CASSFLGGANEQFF. CDR3 coding DNA: TGCGCCAGCAGCTTTTTGGGGGGCGCGAATGAGCAGTTCTTC. The variable domain in full, completed from reference TRBV5-1 and TRBJ2-1, reads KAGVTQTPRYLIKTRGQQVTLSCSPISGHRSVSWYQQTPGQGLQFLFEYFSETQRNKGNFPGRFSGRQFSNSRSEMNVSTLELGDSALYLCASSFLGGANEQFFGPGTRLTVL.

This clonotype was seen at least ten times. CDR3 residues: CASSQITDTQYF. CDR3 bases: TGTGCCAGCAGTCAAATCACAGATACGCAGTATTTT. V is TRBV12-3 or TRBV12-4 and J is TRBJ2-3; D remains unclear. This CDR3 contains 12 residues. V gave up 5 bases and J gave up 2 bases, with 5 bases separating them.

This clonotype was recorded many times. This sequence joins TRBV20-1 and TRBJ2-3, with D possibly TRBD2 on 6 matching bases. The V gene's germline CDR1 is DFQATT and CDR2 SNEGSKA (reference sequence). The CDR3 length is 15 residues. Trimming took 1 base from V and 5 from J, leaving 16 bases between them. The CDR3 DNA reads TGCAGTGCTAGAGTCGGGGGAGAGCGAAGAGATACGCAGTATTTT. This gives the protein CSARVGGERRDTQYF.

This clonotype was seen many times. This chain connects TRBV6-5 to TRBJ2-7, with 7 bases aligning to TRBD2. The germline CDR1 and CDR2 sequences are MNHEY and SVGAGI. CDR3 length: 15 residues. Trimming removed 4 bases from V and 2 bases from J; junction bases left unmatched: 8. CDR3: CASSLGVGGTYEQYF. As DNA, the CDR3 is TGTGCCAGCAGTTTGGGGGTCGGGGGGACCTACGAGCAGTACTTC.